Listed below are T cell receptor beta chains from one sample, sequenced in a study of T cell responses to AZD1222 COVID-19 vaccine. Assay used: immunoSEQ multiplex PCR; TCRdb lists only in-frame clones, some missing. The sample holds about 120,000 clones; approximately 90% are singletons and the top ten take approximately 7.5%. The source was peripheral blood, collected on day 0 of AZD1222 vaccination. These receptor sequences come from an adult in good health. CDR3s include the opening cysteine and the closing phenylalanine or tryptophan. A D gene is named only where the DNA matches it firmly. Not every row has a clone size; where given, it reads once, few, many or a size class.

J: TRBJ2-3
D: .
V: TRBV3-1/TRBV3-2
size: once
CDR3: CATEGHSTDTQYF
DNA: TGTGCCACCGAGGGCCACAGCACAGATACGCAGTATTTT

J: TRBJ2-1
D: TRBD2
V: TRBV7-9
size: once
CDR3: CASNSGRENNEQFF
DNA: TGTGCCAGCAATTCTGGGCGGGAGAACAATGAGCAGTTCTTC

J: TRBJ2-2
D: .
V: TRBV7-9
size: .
CDR3: CATDTGELFF
DNA: TGTGCGACAGACACCGGGGAGCTGTTTTTT

J: TRBJ2-7
D: .
V: TRBV9
size: once
CDR3: CASSVTGTSYEQYF
DNA: TGTGCCAGCAGCGTAACAGGGACCTCCTACGAGCAGTACTTC

J: TRBJ2-2
D: TRBD2
V: TRBV4-1
size: .
CDR3: CASSQVGSGRDGELFF
DNA: TGCGCCAGCAGCCAAGTGGGTAGCGGGAGGGACGGGGAGCTGTTTTTT

J: TRBJ2-1
D: TRBD2
V: TRBV7-2
size: .
CDR3: CAVLAKSYNEQFF
DNA: TGTGCCGTACTAGCGAAGTCCTACAATGAGCAGTTCTTC

J: TRBJ1-2
D: .
V: TRBV9
size: .
CDR3: CASMSVDGYTF
DNA: TGTGCCAGCATGAGTGTGGATGGCTACACCTTC

J: TRBJ2-3
D: TRBD2
V: TRBV10-3
size: .
CDR3: CAISGVAGGTDTQYF
DNA: TGTGCCATCAGTGGTGTAGCGGGGGGCACAGATACGCAGTATTTT

J: TRBJ1-5
D: .
V: TRBV1
size: .
CDR3: CTSSLQGISNQPQHF
DNA: TGCACCAGCAGCCTACAGGGGATCAGCAATCAGCCCCAGCATTTT

J: TRBJ2-7
D: TRBD2
V: TRBV11-2
size: .
CDR3: CASSLTLGAGGPHEQYF
DNA: TGTGCCAGCAGCTTAACCCTTGGAGCGGGAGGGCCACACGAGCAGTACTTC

J: TRBJ1-2
D: TRBD1
V: TRBV5-1
size: .
CDR3: CASSLVEGAGGYTF
DNA: TGCGCCAGCAGCTTGGTGGAGGGGGCTGGTGGCTACACCTTC

J: TRBJ2-2
D: TRBD2
V: TRBV7-8
size: .
CDR3: CASSLVTSGKNTGELFF
DNA: TGTGCCAGCAGCTTAGTAACTAGCGGGAAGAACACCGGGGAGCTGTTTTTT

J: TRBJ2-7
D: TRBD2
V: TRBV19
size: .
CDR3: CASSTGTSGEQYF
DNA: TGTGCCAGTAGCACCGGGACTAGCGGCGAGCAGTACTTC

J: TRBJ2-3
D: .
V: TRBV10-3
size: .
CDR3: CAIRAQGTDTQYF
DNA: TGTGCCATCAGGGCCCAGGGGACAGATACGCAGTATTTT

J: TRBJ1-6
D: TRBD1
V: TRBV7-3
size: .
CDR3: CASSLGTANSPLHF
DNA: TGTGCCAGCAGCTTGGGGACAGCCAATTCACCCCTCCACTTT

J: TRBJ2-2
D: .
V: TRBV19
size: .
CDR3: CASRTHIGQNTGELFF
DNA: TGTGCCAGTAGGACACACATTGGACAGAACACCGGGGAGCTGTTTTTT

J: TRBJ1-1
D: .
V: TRBV28
size: .
CDR3: CASSPPGLNTEAFF
DNA: TGTGCCAGCAGTCCCCCCGGATTGAACACTGAAGCTTTCTTT

J: TRBJ2-7
D: .
V: TRBV5-1
size: .
CDR3: CASSLGPSFGGEQYF
DNA: TGCGCCAGCAGCCTCGGACCGTCCTTTGGGGGAGAGCAGTACTTC

J: TRBJ1-4
D: .
V: TRBV25-1
size: .
CDR3: CASSEGASTNEKLFF
DNA: TGTGCCAGCAGTGAAGGGGCCTCAACTAATGAAAAACTGTTTTTT

J: TRBJ2-3
D: .
V: TRBV27
size: .
CDR3: CASSLSGTDTQYF
DNA: TGTGCCAGCAGTTTATCCGGCACAGATACGCAGTATTTT

J: TRBJ1-4
D: TRBD1
V: TRBV5-1
size: .
CDR3: CASRTGTENEKLFF
DNA: TGCGCCAGCAGAACCGGGACAGAGAATGAAAAACTGTTTTTT

J: TRBJ1-2
D: TRBD1
V: TRBV19
size: .
CDR3: CASSAQGALYGYTF
DNA: TGTGCCAGTAGTGCACAGGGGGCGCTTTATGGCTACACCTTC

J: TRBJ2-1
D: TRBD2
V: TRBV5-1
size: .
CDR3: CASSFGLAGPPNEQFF
DNA: TGCGCCAGCAGCTTCGGACTAGCGGGGCCTCCGAATGAGCAGTTCTTC

J: TRBJ1-5
D: .
V: TRBV28
size: .
CDR3: CASSLGWAGDQPQHF
DNA: TGTGCCAGCAGTTTGGGATGGGCAGGGGACCAGCCCCAGCATTTT

J: TRBJ2-2
D: TRBD1
V: TRBV12-5
size: .
CDR3: CASGFLGTGHLFSPGELFF
DNA: TGTGCTAGTGGTTTTCTCGGGACAGGGCACCTCTTTTCTCCCGGGGAGCTGTTTTTT

J: TRBJ2-1
D: TRBD2
V: TRBV19
size: .
CDR3: CASRDYDNEQFF
DNA: TGTGCCAGTCGGGACTATGACAATGAGCAGTTCTTC

J: TRBJ1-1
D: .
V: TRBV15
size: .
CDR3: CATSRDPLQGGRTEAFF
DNA: TGTGCCACCAGCAGAGATCCCCTCCAGGGAGGAAGGACTGAAGCTTTCTTT

J: TRBJ2-6
D: .
V: TRBV18
size: .
CDR3: CASSPSRNSGANVLTF
DNA: TGTGCCAGCTCACCTTCCAGGAACTCTGGGGCCAACGTCCTGACTTTC

J: TRBJ2-3
D: TRBD1
V: TRBV4-3
size: .
CDR3: CASSRTSRVRGRTDTQYF
DNA: TGCGCCAGCAGCCGGACCTCTAGGGTCAGGGGGCGCACAGATACGCAGTATTTT

J: TRBJ1-1
D: .
V: TRBV27
size: .
CDR3: CASGQINTEAFF
DNA: TGTGCCAGCGGACAGATTAACACTGAAGCTTTCTTT

J: TRBJ1-1
D: .
V: TRBV5-1
size: once
CDR3: CASSLTGPNTEAFF
DNA: TGCGCCAGCAGCTTGACAGGGCCTAACACTGAAGCTTTCTTT

J: TRBJ2-6
D: TRBD2
V: TRBV6-5
size: .
CDR3: CASSYGGRAGANVLTF
DNA: TGTGCCAGCAGTTACGGCGGGAGGGCTGGGGCCAACGTCCTGACTTTC

J: TRBJ2-6
D: .
V: TRBV18
size: .
CDR3: CASSLDMGSGANVLTF
DNA: TGTGCCAGCTCACTCGACATGGGGTCTGGGGCCAACGTCCTGACTTTC

J: TRBJ2-2
D: TRBD1
V: TRBV10-3
size: .
CDR3: CAIRDRGHTGELFF
DNA: TGTGCCATCAGGGACAGGGGGCACACCGGGGAGCTGTTTTTT

J: TRBJ1-1
D: .
V: TRBV28
size: .
CDR3: CASSSTTTLPYTEAFF
DNA: TGTGCCAGCAGTTCCACCACGACACTTCCATACACTGAAGCTTTCTTT

J: TRBJ2-7
D: TRBD1
V: TRBV30
size: .
CDR3: CAWSARDRVYEQYF
DNA: TGTGCCTGGAGTGCCCGGGACAGGGTATACGAGCAGTACTTC

J: TRBJ1-5
D: .
V: TRBV28
size: .
CDR3: CASSSTGPEGPQHF
DNA: TGTGCCAGCAGTTCCACGGGCCCAGAGGGGCCCCAGCATTTT

J: TRBJ2-7
D: TRBD2
V: TRBV7-9
size: .
CDR3: CASSSRLAGVYEQYF
DNA: TGTGCCAGCAGCTCCCGACTAGCGGGAGTCTACGAGCAGTACTTC

J: TRBJ2-5
D: .
V: TRBV12-3/TRBV12-4
size: .
CDR3: CASSLMVETQYF
DNA: TGTGCCAGCAGTTTAATGGTTGAGACCCAGTACTTC

J: TRBJ2-3
D: TRBD2
V: TRBV5-4
size: .
CDR3: CASSLWGLASTDTQYF
DNA: TGTGCCAGCAGCCTGTGGGGACTAGCTTCCACAGATACGCAGTATTTT

J: TRBJ2-7
D: .
V: TRBV5-1
size: .
CDR3: CASSLQTGNSYEQYF
DNA: TGCGCCAGCAGCTTGCAGACCGGGAACTCCTACGAGCAGTACTTC

J: TRBJ2-3
D: .
V: TRBV27
size: .
CDR3: CASSLPGGTQYF
DNA: TGTGCCAGCAGTTTACCCGGAGGCACGCAGTATTTT

J: TRBJ1-1
D: .
V: TRBV5-4
size: .
CDR3: CASSLGTRTGEAFF
DNA: TGTGCCAGCAGCTTGGGGACAAGAACAGGTGAAGCTTTCTTT

J: TRBJ2-2
D: .
V: TRBV6-5
size: .
CDR3: CASIYRVTGELFF
DNA: TGTGCCAGCATCTACAGGGTAACCGGGGAGCTGTTTTTT

J: TRBJ2-3
D: TRBD2
V: TRBV6-4
size: once
CDR3: CASRKPKGLEGGTDTQYF
DNA: TGTGCCAGCCGCAAACCAAAGGGACTAGAGGGTGGCACAGATACGCAGTATTTT

J: TRBJ2-3
D: TRBD2
V: TRBV28
size: .
CDR3: CATGAGGGTDTQYF
DNA: TGTGCCACCGGGGCGGGAGGGGGCACAGATACGCAGTATTTT

J: TRBJ1-6
D: .
V: TRBV28
size: once
CDR3: CASSLIRVDSPLHF
DNA: TGTGCCAGCAGTTTAATCAGGGTAGATTCACCCCTCCACTTT

J: TRBJ2-3
D: TRBD1
V: TRBV5-1
size: .
CDR3: CASSLAGQSFSDTQYF
DNA: TGCGCCAGCAGCTTGGCGGGACAGAGTTTTTCAGATACGCAGTATTTT

J: TRBJ2-3
D: .
V: TRBV4-1
size: .
CDR3: CASSRGLTDTQYF
DNA: TGCGCCAGCAGCCGGGGACTCACAGATACGCAGTATTTT

J: TRBJ2-3
D: .
V: TRBV7-8
size: once
CDR3: CASSPYADTQYF
DNA: TGTGCCAGCAGCCCCTACGCAGATACGCAGTATTTT